The 15 T cell receptor beta chains in this list originate from one sample, sequenced in a study of shared clonotypes between healthy human individuals. Using immunoSEQ multiplex PCR, the repertoire was profiled, and TCRdb retains in-frame clones only, with some absent. The sample includes 2.3 million or so clones, approximately 93% of them seen just once. Sample: naive CD4+ T cells from PBMCs. Subset denoted: CD45RA+ positively selected. These receptor sequences come from a man aged 18 to 30 in good health. Some clones in this sample may be carry-over from other donors' samples.

V gene TRBV4-2 combines with J gene TRBJ2-7; a possible D gene is TRBD2 (5 bases). V was clipped by 4 bases and J by 0 bases, with 7 bases between them. This CDR3 contains 13 residues. The germline CDR1 and CDR2 sequences are LGHNA and YNFKEQ. The CDR3 coding sequence is TGTGCCAGCAGCCGAGGGCTCTCCTACGAGCAGTACTTC. This sequence encodes CASSRGLSYEQYF.

The chain carries TRBV11-2 and TRBJ2-1; 14 bases are shared with TRBD2. Unmatched junction bases numbered 10, after V lost 5 bases and J lost 4 bases. This CDR3 region has 18 residues. Germline V CDR1 and CDR2: SGHAT, FQNNGV. Written as DNA, the CDR3 is TGTGCCAGCAGCCGCCCCCGACTAGCGGGAGGGCTATACAATGAGCAGTTCTTC. It translates to CASSRPRLAGGLYNEQFF.

This chain joins TRBV29-1 and TRBJ1-2; tentative D call: TRBD1 (5 bases). The V end lost 8 bases, the J end lost 3 bases, and 22 bases lay between the germline ends. The CDR3 consists of 15 residues. Germline V gene sequence: CDR1 SQVTM, CDR2 ANQGSEA. This chain's CDR3 is CSTGQGAPYDYGYTF. The CDR3, as DNA: TGCAGCACCGGGCAGGGCGCCCCTTATGACTATGGCTACACCTTC.

V and J are TRBV18 and TRBJ2-6; the D is unclear. From germline, CDR1 is KGHSH and CDR2 LQKENI. This CDR3 is 16 amino acids long. V lost 0 bases and J lost 0, with 6 bases in between. The CDR3 reads CASSPPVDSGANVLTF. CDR3 nucleotide sequence: TGTGCCAGCTCACCACCGGTGGACTCTGGGGCCAACGTCCTGACTTTC.

The CDR3 DNA is TGTGCCAGCAGCCCCCGGGGTAGCGGGGGCACAGATACGCAGTATTTT. Its translation: CASSPRGSGGTDTQYF. This chain joins TRBV7-9 and TRBJ2-3; 8 bases are shared with TRBD2. This CDR3 is built from 16 residues. Losses at the gene ends were 5 bases for V and 1 base for J; bases not matched to a gene: 8. Germline V gene data show CDR1 as SEHNR and CDR2 as FQNEAQ (reference sequence).

A remark on this clone: At the DNA level, this CDR3 is encoded by other sequences in the same sample as well. This chain joins TRBV28 and TRBJ1-5; 8 bases align to TRBD1. The germline V gene encodes CDR1 MDHEN and CDR2 SYDVKM. V shed 2 bases, J shed 6 bases, and the junction held 6 bases outside the gene matches. The CDR3 totals 15 residues. The CDR3 protein is CASSLLGQGGQPQHF. In DNA, the CDR3 is TGTGCCAGCAGTTTACTCGGACAGGGCGGTCAGCCCCAGCATTTT.

This clone has more than one count but fewer than ten. This chain joins TRBV5-4 and TRBJ1-1, with 7 positions matching TRBD1. CDR3 length: 13 residues. Germline V gives CDR1 SGHNT, CDR2 YYREEE (reference sequence). Unmatched junction bases numbered 4, after V lost 3 bases and J lost 5 bases. The CDR3 spells CASSSEGATEAFF. Written as DNA, the CDR3 is TGTGCCAGCAGCTCGGAGGGGGCGACTGAAGCTTTCTTT.

The J gene is TRBJ2-5, the V gene TRBV21-1; no DNA check was done on the table's D call, TRBD1. TRBV21-1 is deemed a pseudogene. The CDR3 contains 11 residues. Here the CDR3 DNA reads TGTGCCAGCAGCAAAGGACCGAGACACGACTTC. Translated, it gives CASSKGPRHDF.

The V and J genes are TRBV9 and TRBJ2-7; D is unresolved. Trimming pared 4 bases from V and 0 bases from J, leaving 11 bases between. The length of the CDR3 is 14 residues. Germline CDR1 is SGDLS and CDR2 is YYNGEE. The CDR3 loop reads CASSPMLGSYEQYF. Here the CDR3 DNA reads TGTGCCAGCAGCCCCATGCTTGGCTCCTACGAGCAGTACTTC.

V gene TRBV25-1 combines with J gene TRBJ2-3; 9 bases fit TRBD2. Germline V gives CDR1 MGHDK, CDR2 SYGVNS. The length of the CDR3 is 14 residues. V trimming: 4 bases; J trimming: 3 bases; junction bases outside the gene matches: 2. The CDR3 DNA follows: TGTGCCAGCAGTGGCCTAGCGGGAACAGATACGCAGTATTTT. The encoded protein is CASSGLAGTDTQYF.

This clone was recorded only once. This chain connects TRBV28 to TRBJ1-2; D remains unclear. This CDR3 region has 15 residues. Looked up from germline, CDR1 is MDHEN and CDR2 is SYDVKM. V lost 6 bases, J lost 4 bases, and 18 bases lay in between. The CDR3 is CASRPPRSHLYGYTF. CDR3 bases: TGTGCCAGCAGACCCCCCCGCAGTCACCTCTATGGCTACACCTTC.

The chain recombines TRBV28 with TRBJ2-7, with TRBD2 matching 14 bases. Germline V gene sequence: CDR1 MDHEN, CDR2 SYDVKM. Trimming cost V 6 bases and J 7 bases; bases outside gene matches: 11. The CDR3 has 16 residues. CDR3 nucleotides: TGTGCCAGCAGCTACTCCGGGACTAGCGGGAGAGGAGAGCAGTACTTC. Translating it yields CASSYSGTSGRGEQYF.

V gene TRBV28 combines with J gene TRBJ1-5, with D hard to call. The CDR3 spans 16 residues. Germline CDR1 MDHEN, CDR2 SYDVKM. V was cut by 2 bases and J by 0 bases, with 11 bases left in between. This chain's CDR3 is CASSLTILSSNQPQHF. In DNA form, the CDR3 reads TGTGCCAGCAGTTTAACTATTCTGAGTAGCAATCAGCCCCAGCATTTT.

This chain connects TRBV15 to TRBJ1-2; tentatively, D is TRBD1 (5 bases). The V end was cut by 5 bases, the J end by 4 bases, with 11 bases between. Germline values: CDR1 LNHNV, CDR2 YYDKDF (reference sequence). This CDR3 region has 13 residues. CDR3 in amino acids: CATSEGAAYGYTF. For the CDR3, the DNA is TGTGCCACCAGCGAAGGGGCGGCCTATGGCTACACCTTC. Drawing the rest from reference TRBV15 and TRBJ1-2, the complete variable domain is DAMVIQNPRYQVTQFGKPVTLSCSQTLNHNVMYWYQQKSSQAPKLLFHYYDKDFNNEADTPDNFQSRRPNTSFCFLDIRSPGLGDTAMYLCATSEGAAYGYTFGSGTRLTVV.

This chain uses TRBV4-2 with TRBJ2-5, with TRBD2 identical over 9 bases. CDR1 is LGHNA, CDR2 YNFKEQ, per germline. The CDR3 is 16 residues long. V shed 0 bases, J shed 4 bases, and the junction held 6 bases outside the gene matches. Here the CDR3 DNA reads TGTGCCAGCAGCCAAGATGCGGCGGGAGGGCTAGAGACCCAGTACTTC. Amino acids: CASSQDAAGGLETQYF.